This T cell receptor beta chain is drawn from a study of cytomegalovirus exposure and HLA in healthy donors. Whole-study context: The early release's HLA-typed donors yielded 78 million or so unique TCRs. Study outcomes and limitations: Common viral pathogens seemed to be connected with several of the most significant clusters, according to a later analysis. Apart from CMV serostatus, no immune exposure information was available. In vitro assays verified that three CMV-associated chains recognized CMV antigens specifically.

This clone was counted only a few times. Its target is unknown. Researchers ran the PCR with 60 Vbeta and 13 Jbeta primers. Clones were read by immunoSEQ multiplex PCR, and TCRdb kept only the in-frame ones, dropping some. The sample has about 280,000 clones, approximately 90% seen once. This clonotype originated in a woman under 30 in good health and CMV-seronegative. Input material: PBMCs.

The CDR3 loop reads CASSRVSPYGYTF. The CDR3 DNA reads TGTGCCAGCAGCCGAGTATCTCCCTATGGCTACACCTTC. The chain employs TRBV2 and TRBJ1-2; D not resolved. V lost 6 bases to trimming and J lost 4 bases, with 12 bases between them. Germline loops: CDR1 SNHLY, CDR2 FYNNEI. The CDR3 has 13 residues.